The source of this T cell receptor (beta chain) is a study of human T cells and chemical hapten exposure. This clonotype was recorded many times. The time point here: patch test 2, 6 weeks after DPC sensitization. This sample's treatment: therapeutic diphenylcyclopropenone sensitization with weekly scalp DPC. Those who donated were patients with alopecia, 18 to 70 years of age, and suitable for DPC. CDR1 and CDR2 from the germline V gene are SGHVS and FQNEAQ. V lost 5 bases and J lost 6; bases outside the gene matches: 5. The CDR3 extends over 14 amino acids. Unique molecular identifiers were attached to individual cDNA molecules within the library. TCRdb re-analysed the RACE reads in MiXCR, keeping a single row per CDR3 protein. The table lists 20,000 to 30,000 distinct CDR3 sequences, roughly 9.4% of them singletons, with roughly 7.1% in the top ten.

The specimen was whole blood, collected in connection with sensitization to the hapten diphenylcyclopropenone (DPC). This receptor was identified in a man aged 25-40 years with alopecia areata. Some clones in this sample may be carry-over from other donors' samples. The V call is TRBV7-8, the J call TRBJ2-3, with 10 bases that match TRBD1. The CDR3 reads CASSPEDRGDTQYF. CDR3 nucleotide sequence: TGTGCCAGCAGCCCCGAGGACAGGGGGGATACGCAGTATTTT.